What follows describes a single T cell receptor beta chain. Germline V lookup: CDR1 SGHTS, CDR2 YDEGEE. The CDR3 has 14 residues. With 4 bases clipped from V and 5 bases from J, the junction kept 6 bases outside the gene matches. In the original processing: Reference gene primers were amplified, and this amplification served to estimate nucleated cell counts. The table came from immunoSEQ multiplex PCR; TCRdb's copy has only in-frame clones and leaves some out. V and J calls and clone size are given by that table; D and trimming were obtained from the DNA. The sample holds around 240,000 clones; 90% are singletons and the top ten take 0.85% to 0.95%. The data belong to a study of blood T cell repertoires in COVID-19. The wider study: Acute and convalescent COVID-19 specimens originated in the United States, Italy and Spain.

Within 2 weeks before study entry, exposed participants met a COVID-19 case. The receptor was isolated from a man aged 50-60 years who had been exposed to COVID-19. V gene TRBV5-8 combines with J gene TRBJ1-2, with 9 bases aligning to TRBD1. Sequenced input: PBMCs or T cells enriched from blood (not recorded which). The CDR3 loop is CASSPWTGEYGYTF. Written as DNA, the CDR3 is TGTGCCAGCAGCCCGTGGACAGGGGAATATGGCTACACCTTC.